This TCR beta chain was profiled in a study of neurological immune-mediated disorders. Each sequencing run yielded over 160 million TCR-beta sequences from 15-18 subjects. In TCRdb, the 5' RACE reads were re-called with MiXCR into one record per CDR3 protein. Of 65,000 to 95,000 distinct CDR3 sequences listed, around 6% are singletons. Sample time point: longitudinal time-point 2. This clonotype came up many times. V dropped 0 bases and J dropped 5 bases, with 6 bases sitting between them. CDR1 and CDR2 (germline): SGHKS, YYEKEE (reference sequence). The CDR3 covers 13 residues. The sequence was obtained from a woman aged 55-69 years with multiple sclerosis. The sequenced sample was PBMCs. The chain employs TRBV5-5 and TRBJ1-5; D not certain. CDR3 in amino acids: CASSLVPDQPQHF. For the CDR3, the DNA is TGTGCCAGCAGCTTGGTTCCGGATCAGCCCCAGCATTTT.